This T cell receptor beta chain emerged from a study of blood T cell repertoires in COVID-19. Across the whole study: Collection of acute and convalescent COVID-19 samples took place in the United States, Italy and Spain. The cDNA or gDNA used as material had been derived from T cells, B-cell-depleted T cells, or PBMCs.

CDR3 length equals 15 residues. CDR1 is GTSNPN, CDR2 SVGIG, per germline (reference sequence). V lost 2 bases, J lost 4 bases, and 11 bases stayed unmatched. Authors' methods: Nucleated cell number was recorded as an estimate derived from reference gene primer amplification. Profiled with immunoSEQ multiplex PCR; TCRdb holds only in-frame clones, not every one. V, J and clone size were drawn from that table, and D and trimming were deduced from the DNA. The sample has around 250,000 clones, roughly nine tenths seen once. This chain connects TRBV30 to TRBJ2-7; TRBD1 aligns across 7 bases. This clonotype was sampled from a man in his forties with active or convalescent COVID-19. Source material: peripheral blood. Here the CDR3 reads CAWSPSQEGAYEQYF. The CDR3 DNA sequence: TGTGCCTGGAGTCCCTCGCAAGAGGGGGCTTACGAGCAGTACTTC.